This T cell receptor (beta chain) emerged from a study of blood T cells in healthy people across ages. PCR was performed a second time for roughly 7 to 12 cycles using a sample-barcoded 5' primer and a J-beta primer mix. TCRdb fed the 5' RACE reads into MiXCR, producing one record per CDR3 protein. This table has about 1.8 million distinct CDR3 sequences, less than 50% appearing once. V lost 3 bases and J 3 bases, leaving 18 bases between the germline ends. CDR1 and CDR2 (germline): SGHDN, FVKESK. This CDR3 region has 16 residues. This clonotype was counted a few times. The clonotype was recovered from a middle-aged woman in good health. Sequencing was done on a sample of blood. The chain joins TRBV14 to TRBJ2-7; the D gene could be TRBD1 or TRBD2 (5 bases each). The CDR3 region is CASSHGHGTGNYEQYF. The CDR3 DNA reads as TGTGCCAGCAGCCATGGTCACGGGACGGGGAACTACGAGCAGTACTTC.